This entry lists 30 T cell receptor beta chains sequenced from one sample in a study of cytomegalovirus exposure and HLA in healthy donors. TCRdb's copy holds only in-frame clones and misses some; the assay was immunoSEQ multiplex PCR. Of under 100,000 clones in the sample, roughly 96% were seen once. Material for sequencing was PBMCs. These receptors originate from a young man in good health and CMV-seronegative.

The V gene is TRBV5-1, the J gene TRBJ1-4; 7 bases line up with TRBD1. The V gene's germline CDR1 is SGHRS and CDR2 YFSETQ. This CDR3 spans 13 amino acids. Trimming removed 7 bases from V and 4 bases from J; junction bases left unmatched: 4. The CDR3 DNA reads TGCGCCAGCGGAGGGACAGATAATGAAAAACTGTTTTTT. Its protein product is CASGGTDNEKLFF.

The J gene is TRBJ1-5, the V gene TRBV15; TRBD1 matches 7 bases. CDR3 length: 16 residues. Germline values: CDR1 LNHNV, CDR2 YYDKDF (reference sequence). V shed 1 base, J shed 7 bases, and the junction held 10 bases outside the gene matches. DNA of the CDR3: TGTGCCACCAGCAGAGGGGACCAGGGGGTTGAACAGCCCCAGCATTTT. Translation: CATSRGDQGVEQPQHF. The full variable domain, its missing parts supplied by reference TRBV15 and TRBJ1-5, is DAMVIQNPRYQVTQFGKPVTLSCSQTLNHNVMYWYQQKSSQAPKLLFHYYDKDFNNEADTPDNFQSRRPNTSFCFLDIRSPGLGDTAMYLCATSRGDQGVEQPQHFGDGTRLSIL.

V and J are TRBV7-8 and TRBJ2-1; D possibly corresponds to TRBD1 (6 bases). Trimming stripped 5 bases from V and 3 bases from J, with 14 bases between. There are 15 residues in the CDR3. Germline values: CDR1 SGHVS, CDR2 FQNEAQ. The CDR3 nucleotides read TGTGCCAGCAGCGTAACAGGGTCAAACTACAATGAGCAGTTCTTC. Translation: CASSVTGSNYNEQFF.

The CDR3 bases are TGTGCCAGCAGCTCCAGCGGGAGGGGCGCCTACGAGCAGTACTTC. Its protein product is CASSSSGRGAYEQYF. The chain couples TRBV7-8 to TRBJ2-7, with 10 bases fitting TRBD2. The CDR3 covers 15 residues. Germline V CDR1 and CDR2: SGHVS, FQNEAQ. V was pared by 4 bases and J by 2 bases, with 5 bases of the junction left unmatched.

The chain has TRBV6-5 and TRBJ2-5; no definite D call. Trimming took off 4 bases at V and 11 bases at J, with 14 bases between the two ends. The CDR3 is 12 residues long. In germline, CDR1 is MNHEY, CDR2 SVGAGI. CDR3 sequence (DNA): TGTGCCAGCAGTTCGGTGGTGGTGTGGCAGTACTTC. Its translation: CASSSVVVWQYF.

This clone has a handful of counts. The chain recombines TRBV7-2 with TRBJ1-1, with TRBD1 matching 7 bases. The length of the CDR3 is 15 residues. In germline, CDR1 is SGHTA, CDR2 FQGNSA. The V segment lost 2 bases and the J segment 1 base; nucleotides outside the gene matches: 4. The DNA for the CDR3 is TGTGCCAGCAGCTTACGCACAGGGGCGAACACTGAAGCTTTCTTT. Translation gives CASSLRTGANTEAFF.

In nucleotides, the CDR3 is TGTGCCAGCGGCCCGTTGCCCGTGGACACCGGGGAGCTGTTTTTT. Amino acid sequence: CASGPLPVDTGELFF. The J gene is TRBJ2-2, the V gene TRBV9; D unresolved. The CDR3 is 15 amino acids. V was pared by 7 bases and J by 3 bases, with 16 bases between. Germline assignment: CDR1 SGDLS and CDR2 YYNGEE. The whole variable domain, remainder taken from reference TRBV9 and TRBJ2-2, is DSGVTQTPKHLITATGQRVTLRCSPRSGDLSVYWYQQSLDQGLQFLIQYYNGEERAKGNILERFSAQQFPDLHSELNLSSLELGDSALYFCASGPLPVDTGELFFGEGSRLTVL.

The gene calls are TRBV5-4 and TRBJ2-6; D call uncertain. V was shortened by 4 bases and J by 0 bases, with 5 bases between the two germline ends. This CDR3 spans 14 amino acids. Germline CDR1 SGHNT, CDR2 YYREEE (reference sequence). The CDR3 spells CASSALSGANVLTF. CDR3 nucleotide sequence: TGTGCCAGCAGCGCACTCTCTGGGGCCAACGTCCTGACTTTC.

The V gene is TRBV30, the J gene TRBJ1-1; weak D call: TRBD1 (5 bases). The CDR3 is 11 residues long. From germline, CDR1 is GTSNPN and CDR2 SVGIG (reference sequence). Trimming stripped 4 bases from V and 5 bases from J, with 8 bases between. The CDR3 loop reads CAWIPGTEAFF. CDR3 nucleotides: TGTGCCTGGATACCAGGGACTGAAGCTTTCTTT.

This clone was detected a few times. The rearrangement uses TRBV2 and TRBJ1-1; tentative D call: TRBD1 (6 bases). The CDR3 runs to 14 residues. In germline, CDR1 is SNHLY, CDR2 FYNNEI. Trimming took 5 bases from V and 5 from J, leaving 15 bases between them. CDR3 sequence: CASSSQGESTEAFF. For the CDR3, the DNA is TGTGCCAGCAGTTCACAGGGTGAATCAACTGAAGCTTTCTTT.

CDR3 loop: CASSYSPSGANEQFF. The CDR3 region has the DNA TGTGCCAGCAGTTACTCACCTAGCGGGGCCAATGAGCAGTTCTTC. V usage is TRBV6-5 and J usage is TRBJ2-1; 9 nucleotides line up with TRBD2. The CDR3 has 15 residues. Germline V gene sequence: CDR1 MNHEY, CDR2 SVGAGI. V gave up 0 bases and J gave up 6 bases; unmatched junction bases: 3.

The chain has TRBV28 and TRBJ2-7, with D tentatively TRBD2 (6 bases). This CDR3 has 15 residues. Looked up from germline, CDR1 is MDHEN and CDR2 is SYDVKM. The V end lost 6 bases, the J end lost 7 bases, and 22 bases lay between the germline ends. As DNA, the CDR3 is TGTGCCAGCAGGCCCCCCGGGGGTACCGTGCGGGAGCAGTACTTC. This gives the protein CASRPPGGTVREQYF.

This sequence joins TRBV7-3 and TRBJ1-1, with 8 nucleotides matching TRBD1. CDR1 is SGHTA, CDR2 FQGTGA, per germline. With 6 bases clipped from V and 2 bases from J, the junction kept 5 bases outside the gene matches. The CDR3 is made up of 14 amino acids. CDR3 sequence: CASRSTGANTEAFF. CDR3 nucleotides: TGTGCCAGCAGATCGACAGGGGCCAACACTGAAGCTTTCTTT.

This clone was counted once. The chain couples TRBV7-2 to TRBJ2-3, with a tentative D call TRBD2 (5 bases). CDR3 length: 17 residues. V gave up 5 bases and J gave up 2 bases, with 20 bases separating them. CDR1 and CDR2 from the germline V gene are SGHTA and FQGNSA. CDR3 in DNA: TGTGCCAGCAGCCGGGCTGACGCCGGGCGGGTCACAGATACGCAGTATTTT. Amino acid sequence: CASSRADAGRVTDTQYF.

The chain links TRBV5-8 to TRBJ2-1; 7 bases align to TRBD2. The CDR3 is made up of 15 amino acids. V shed 0 bases and J 3 bases; nucleotides not matched to a gene: 3. The germline V gene encodes CDR1 SGHTS and CDR2 YDEGEE. The CDR3 nucleotides read TGTGCCAGCAGCTTGGAGGGCGGGAGCTACAATGAGCAGTTCTTC. This gives the protein CASSLEGGSYNEQFF.

J is TRBJ1-2 and V is TRBV2; D not certain. Between the trimmed V and J ends, which lost 2 bases and 6 bases, there was a span of 4 bases. This CDR3 comprises 11 residues. From germline, CDR1 is SNHLY and CDR2 FYNNEI. Here the CDR3 DNA reads TGTGCCAGCAGTGAACGGGATGGCTACACCTTC. Its protein is CASSERDGYTF.

This clone was observed once. The V and J genes are TRBV28 and TRBJ1-2; D possibly corresponds to TRBD1 (6 bases). Germline-derived CDR1 and CDR2 are MDHEN and SYDVKM. This CDR3 has 13 amino acids. Between the trimmed V and J ends, which lost 6 bases and 2 bases, there was a span of 10 bases. The CDR3 region has the DNA TGTGCCAGCAGATTCACAGGGAACTATGGCTACACCTTC. It specifies CASRFTGNYGYTF.

This chain links TRBV28 with TRBJ2-1; 15 nucleotides line up with TRBD2. Germline V gene sequence: CDR1 MDHEN, CDR2 SYDVKM. The CDR3 covers 18 residues. J lost 0 bases, V lost 6 bases, and 6 bases had no gene match. Written as DNA, the CDR3 is TGTGCCAGCAGCCCGGGACTAGCGGGAGGATCCTCCTACAATGAGCAGTTCTTC. Translating gives CASSPGLAGGSSYNEQFF.

CDR3 protein: CSVPNPGGYTF. DNA for the CDR3: TGCAGCGTTCCCAACCCAGGGGGCTACACCTTC. V and J are TRBV29-1 and TRBJ1-2; TRBD1 might be the D (5 bases). V was cut by 5 bases and J by 8 bases, with 12 bases left in between. CDR3 size: 11 residues. Germline V CDR1 and CDR2: SQVTM, ANQGSEA.

The chain couples TRBV7-3 to TRBJ2-3; no firm D call. Germline lookup yields CDR1 SGHTA and CDR2 FQGTGA. The CDR3 extends over 15 amino acids. V lost 2 bases, J lost 5 bases, and 14 bases lay in between. CDR3 protein: CASSLYGDPLDTQYF. In DNA form, the CDR3 reads TGTGCCAGCAGCTTATACGGAGACCCCTTAGATACGCAGTATTTT. The variable domain in full, completed from reference TRBV7-3 and TRBJ2-3, reads GAGVSQTPSNKVTEKGKYVELRCDPISGHTALYWYRQSLGQGPEFLIYFQGTGAADDSGLPNDRFFAVRPEGSVSTLKIQRTERGDSAVYLCASSLYGDPLDTQYFGPGTRLTVL.

V usage is TRBV10-1 and J usage is TRBJ2-2; 11 bases agree with TRBD2. Germline CDR1 and CDR2: WNHNN and SYGVQD (reference sequence). J gave up 4 bases and V 6 bases, and 1 base lay outside the gene matches. The CDR3 consists of 14 residues. The CDR3, as DNA: TGCGCCAGCAGGGGGACTAGCGGCACCGGGGAGCTGTTTTTT. Residues: CASRGTSGTGELFF.

Comments on this clone: In the same sample, other DNA sequences code for this CDR3. The chain carries TRBV7-9 and TRBJ2-5; no clear D gene. This CDR3 contains 14 residues. Germline V gives CDR1 SEHNR, CDR2 FQNEAQ (reference sequence). V was trimmed by 1 base and J by 5 bases, leaving 11 bases between them. The CDR3 DNA sequence: TGTGCCAGCAGCTTAGTGGTGGAGAAGGAGACCCAGTACTTC. As protein: CASSLVVEKETQYF.

The gene calls are TRBV29-1 and TRBJ2-3; perhaps TRBD1 as D (7 bases). Looked up from germline, CDR1 is SQVTM and CDR2 is ANQGSEA. The ends were cut back, 1 base at V and 0 bases at J, with 14 bases in the middle. CDR3 length: 16 amino acids. The CDR3 reads CSVEGSRGDSTDTQYF. The CDR3 DNA is TGCAGCGTTGAAGGGTCCAGGGGGGATAGCACAGATACGCAGTATTTT.

V gene TRBV4-1 combines with J gene TRBJ2-7, with 7 bases identical to TRBD2. Germline CDR1 reads MGHRA; CDR2 reads YSYEKL. The CDR3 loop spans 16 amino acids. The V gene end was trimmed by 4 bases and the J gene end by 0 bases; junction bases not matched to a gene: 9. CDR3 in amino acids: CASSPPGGLLSYEQYF. The CDR3 nucleotides are TGCGCCAGCAGCCCGCCGGGAGGCTTACTCTCCTACGAGCAGTACTTC.

This sequence joins TRBV6-5 and TRBJ2-3; TRBD1 is a possible D gene (5 bases). The V and J ends lost 10 bases and 0 bases respectively, with 17 bases between them. This CDR3 comprises 15 residues. Germline lookup yields CDR1 MNHEY and CDR2 SVGAGI. As DNA, the CDR3 is TGTGCCACCCGCCTCCGTAGGGGCAGCACAGATACGCAGTATTTT. Residues: CATRLRRGSTDTQYF.

The rearrangement links TRBV2 to TRBJ2-5; maybe TRBD2 (5 bases). Germline CDR1 is SNHLY and CDR2 is FYNNEI. With 5 bases removed from V and 4 bases from J, the gap between germline ends came to 17 bases. The CDR3 consists of 15 residues. This chain's CDR3 is CASSYNGLVGETQYF. For the CDR3, the DNA is TGTGCCAGCAGTTATAACGGACTGGTCGGAGAGACCCAGTACTTC.

This rearrangement joins TRBV6-6 to TRBJ2-7; D is perhaps TRBD2 (6 bases). The CDR3 has 12 residues. V was cut by 5 bases and J by 3 bases, with 8 bases left in between. Per germline, CDR1 MNHNY and CDR2 SVGAGI (reference sequence). The CDR3 nucleotides read TGTGCCAGCAGTGAGGGAGGCTACGAGCAGTACGTC. This codes for CASSEGGYEQYV.

This rearrangement joins TRBV7-2 to TRBJ1-5; D possibly corresponds to TRBD1 (6 bases). CDR1 is SGHTA and CDR2 is FQGNSA in the germline V gene. The CDR3 has 18 residues. V was trimmed by 1 base and J by 0 bases, leaving 16 bases between them. This chain's CDR3 is CASSLEKVSGDSNQPQHF. For the CDR3, the DNA is TGTGCCAGCAGCTTAGAAAAGGTTTCAGGGGATAGCAATCAGCCCCAGCATTTT.

J is TRBJ2-7 and V is TRBV30; TRBD1 matches 9 bases. The CDR3 sequence is 15 residues long. Germline assignment: CDR1 GTSNPN and CDR2 SVGIG (reference sequence). The ends lost 0 bases at V and 4 bases at J; junction bases unmatched: 7. CDR3 in DNA: TGTGCCTGGAGTGTTGGGACAGGGCTGCCATACGAGCAGTACTTC. Its protein product is CAWSVGTGLPYEQYF.

The gene calls are TRBV7-8 and TRBJ2-2, with TRBD1 identical over 7 bases. After removal of 3 bases from V and 1 base from J, the junction contained 14 bases not matched to a gene. Germline values: CDR1 SGHVS, CDR2 FQNEAQ. The CDR3 length is 19 residues. CDR3 sequence reads: CASSFPVLTGAVNTGELFF. The CDR3 DNA sequence: TGTGCCAGCAGCTTCCCCGTTCTTACAGGGGCCGTGAACACCGGGGAGCTGTTTTTT.